The TCR beta chain described here comes from a study of T cells in Graves' hyperthyroidism and ophthalmopathy. Newly diagnosed hyperthyroidism, duration under 2 months, in patients aged 18 to 65. Patients having uncontrolled infection, another autoimmune disease, pregnancy or lactation were not included. The source material, RNA transcripts, was used to amplify TCR beta CDR3 regions. When the TCR CDR3 underwent first-round RT-PCR, the HTBI primer set was used. From the multiplex PCR reads, TCRdb called clonotypes with MiXCR, one entry per CDR3 protein. The data hold around 760,000 distinct CDR3 sequences, with roughly 32% observed a single time. CDR1 is SGHKS, CDR2 YYEKEE, per germline (reference sequence). Germline trimming cut 4 bases from V and 4 bases from J; bases unmatched to any gene: 4. This CDR3 is 13 amino acids long.

Sequencing was performed on blood. This sequence was found in a woman aged 35 to 49 with Graves' hyperthyroidism. The chain carries TRBV5-5 and TRBJ2-7; TRBD1 agrees at 8 bases. The CDR3 here is CASSAQGVYEQYF. The CDR3 DNA follows: TGTGCCAGCAGCGCACAGGGGGTGTACGAGCAGTACTTC.